The present entry profiles one TCR beta chain with its context. This entry belongs to a study of blood T cell repertoires in COVID-19. Only in-frame clones appear in the TCRdb table, and some are missing; sequencing was by immunoSEQ multiplex PCR. The sample gives about 100,000 clones, around 89% of which show up once; roughly 4.9% is in the top ten. The CDR3 extends over 16 amino acids. The ends lost 0 bases at V and 2 bases at J; junction bases unmatched: 6. Germline V lookup: CDR1 MNHEY, CDR2 SMNVEV (reference sequence). The chain is built from TRBV27 and TRBJ2-7; 8 bases are a match to TRBD2. This TCR was recovered from a man aged 35 to 55 with active or convalescent COVID-19. Material: peripheral blood. The DNA of the CDR3 is TGTGCCAGCAGTTTATCGAGCGGGGGAAGGCCCTACGAGCAGTACTTC. Its protein is CASSLSSGGRPYEQYF.